One sample yielded the 4 T cell receptor beta chains listed below, sequenced in a study of blood T cell repertoires in COVID-19. The table came from immunoSEQ multiplex PCR; TCRdb's copy has only in-frame clones and leaves some out. The table includes around 100,000 clones, about 80% detected once. Sequencing was done on a sample of peripheral blood. These TCRs come from a man aged 70-80 years with active or convalescent COVID-19.

The chain employs TRBV28 and TRBJ1-3; no clear D. The CDR3 loop spans 16 amino acids. The ends were cut back, 4 bases at V and 2 bases at J, with 15 bases in the middle. Germline V gene sequence: CDR1 MDHEN, CDR2 SYDVKM. The DNA for the CDR3 is TGTGCCAGCAGTTCGGGCGGGGAAGGAGCTGGAAACACCATATATTTT. It translates to CASSSGGEGAGNTIYF.

The chain links TRBV6-4 to TRBJ2-4, with 10 positions matching TRBD2. The germline CDR1 and CDR2 sequences are MRHNA and SNTAGT. V gave up 4 bases and J gave up 1 base; unmatched junction bases: 13. The CDR3 has 19 residues. This CDR3 reads CASSALAGEVYRAKNIQYF. The CDR3 DNA reads TGTGCCAGCAGTGCCCTAGCGGGGGAGGTATACCGGGCCAAAAACATTCAGTACTTC.

This clone was detected a few times. This chain uses TRBV6-6 with TRBJ2-7; 9 nucleotides line up with TRBD1. Germline CDR1 is MNHNY and CDR2 is SVGAGI (reference sequence). V was clipped by 4 bases and J by 6 bases; unmatched bases: 13. The CDR3 covers 16 residues. This chain's CDR3 is CASSSHSGQGRAEQYF. The CDR3 DNA sequence: TGTGCCAGCAGTTCCCATTCGGGACAGGGTCGAGCCGAGCAGTACTTC.

This clone was found a few times. The chain combines TRBV9 with TRBJ2-3, with 9 bases identical to TRBD2. The CDR3 consists of 16 residues. The germline V gene has CDR1 SGDLS and CDR2 YYNGEE. Trimming removed 3 bases from V and 0 bases from J; junction bases left unmatched: 5. The CDR3 DNA reads TGTGCCAGCAGCGCGACTAGCGGAGTAAGCACAGATACGCAGTATTTT. Protein: CASSATSGVSTDTQYF.